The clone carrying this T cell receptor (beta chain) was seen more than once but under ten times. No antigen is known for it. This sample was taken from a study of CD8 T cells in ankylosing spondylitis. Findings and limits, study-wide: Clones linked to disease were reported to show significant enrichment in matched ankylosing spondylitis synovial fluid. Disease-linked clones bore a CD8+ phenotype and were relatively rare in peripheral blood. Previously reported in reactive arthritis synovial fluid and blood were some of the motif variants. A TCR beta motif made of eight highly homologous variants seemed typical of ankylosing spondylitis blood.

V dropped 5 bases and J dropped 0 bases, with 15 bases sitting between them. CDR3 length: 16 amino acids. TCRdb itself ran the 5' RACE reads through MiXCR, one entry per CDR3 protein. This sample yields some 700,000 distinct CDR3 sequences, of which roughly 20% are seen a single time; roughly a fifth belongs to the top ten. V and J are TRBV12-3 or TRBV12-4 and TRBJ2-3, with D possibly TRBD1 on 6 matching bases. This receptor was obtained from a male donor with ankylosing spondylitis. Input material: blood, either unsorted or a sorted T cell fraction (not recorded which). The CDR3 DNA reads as TGTGCCAGCAGTCAAATGGGAAGGGGGAGCACAGATACGCAGTATTTT. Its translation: CASSQMGRGSTDTQYF.